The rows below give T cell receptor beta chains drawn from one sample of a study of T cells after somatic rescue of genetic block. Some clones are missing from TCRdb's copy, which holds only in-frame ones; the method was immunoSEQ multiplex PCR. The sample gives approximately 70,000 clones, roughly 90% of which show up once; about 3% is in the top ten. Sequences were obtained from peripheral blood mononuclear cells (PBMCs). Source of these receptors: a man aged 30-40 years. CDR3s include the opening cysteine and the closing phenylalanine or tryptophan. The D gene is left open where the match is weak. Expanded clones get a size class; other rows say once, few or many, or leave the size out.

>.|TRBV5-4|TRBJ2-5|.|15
TGTGCCAGCAGCTTGGATAGGGGGATTCAAGAGACCCAGTACTTC
CASSLDRGIQETQYF
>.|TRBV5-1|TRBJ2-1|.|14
TGCGCCAGCAGCTCCGGTTCGGGGCTTATTGAGCAGTTCTTC
CASSSGSGLIEQFF
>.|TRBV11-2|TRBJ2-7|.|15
TGTGCCAGCAGCTTAGATGGGGGAGGGGGCTACGAGCAGTACTTC
CASSLDGGGGYEQYF
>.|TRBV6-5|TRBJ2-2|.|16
TGTGCCAGCAGTTACTCGGCTAGCAAGAACACCGGGGAGCTGTTTTTT
CASSYSASKNTGELFF
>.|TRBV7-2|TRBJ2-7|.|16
TGTGCCAGCAGCTTAGACCGTGTGGGGGGTAAGGTCGAGCAGTACTTC
CASSLDRVGGKVEQYF
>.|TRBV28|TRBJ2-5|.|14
TGTGCCAGCAGTTTATCGCCCAGGCAAGAGACCCAGTACTTC
CASSLSPRQETQYF
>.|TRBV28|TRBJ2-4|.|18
TGTGCCAGCAGCCCAACCTTCCAAGGGGGATTAGCCAAAAACATTCAGTACTTC
CASSPTFQGGLAKNIQYF
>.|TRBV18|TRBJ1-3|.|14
TGTGCCAGCTCACCGGGGGGCTCTGGAAACACCATATATTTT
CASSPGGSGNTIYF
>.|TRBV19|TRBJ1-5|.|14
TGTGCCAGTAGTCGCGTTCGGAGAAACCAGCCCCAGCATTTT
CASSRVRRNQPQHF
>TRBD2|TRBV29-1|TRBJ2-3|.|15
TGCAGCGTTGGTTTCGCGGGGGGGATCACAGATACGCAGTATTTT
CSVGFAGGITDTQYF
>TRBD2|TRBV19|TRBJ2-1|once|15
TGTGCCAGTCTCGCTAGCGGGGGGGCGGATTATGAGCAGTTCTTC
CASLASGGADYEQFF
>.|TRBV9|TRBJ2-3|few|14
TGTGCCAGCAGCCCGCGGGGAAACACAGATACGCAGTATTTT
CASSPRGNTDTQYF
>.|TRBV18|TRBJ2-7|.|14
TGTGCCAGCTCACCAGGTACGGGGGCCAGCGAGCAGTACTTC
CASSPGTGASEQYF
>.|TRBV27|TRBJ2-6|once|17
TGTGCCAGCAGTTTAACCGTACAGCCGTCTTGGGCCAACGTCCTGACTTTC
CASSLTVQPSWANVLTF
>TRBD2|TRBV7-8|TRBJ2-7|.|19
TGTGCCAGCAGCTTAGTTCATGGTACTAGCGGGAGTCCTCGGCACGAGCAGTACTTC
CASSLVHGTSGSPRHEQYF
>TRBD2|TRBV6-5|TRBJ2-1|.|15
TGTGCCAGCAGCGCACTAGCGGGAGGGTACAATGAGCAGTTCTTC
CASSALAGGYNEQFF
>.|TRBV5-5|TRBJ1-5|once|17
TGTGCCAGCTCTGAGACAGACTCCCCCTATAGCAATCAGCCCCAGCATTTT
CASSETDSPYSNQPQHF
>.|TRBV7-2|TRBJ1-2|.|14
TGTGCCAGCAGCCAACGGTACAGCAACTATGGCTACACCTTC
CASSQRYSNYGYTF
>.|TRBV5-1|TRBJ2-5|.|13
TGCGCCAGCAGTACTACGGACCAAGAGACCCAGTACTTC
CASSTTDQETQYF
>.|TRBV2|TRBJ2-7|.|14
TGTGCCAGCAGTACTAGAGGACAGACCTACGAGCAGTACTTC
CASSTRGQTYEQYF
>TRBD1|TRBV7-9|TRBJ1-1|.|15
TGTGCCAGCAGCTTAGGTACAGGGGGCCGGACTGAAGCTTTCTTT
CASSLGTGGRTEAFF
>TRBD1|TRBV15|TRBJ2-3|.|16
TGTGCCACCAGCAGGACGCTCGGGACAGGGGCAGATACGCAGTATTTT
CATSRTLGTGADTQYF
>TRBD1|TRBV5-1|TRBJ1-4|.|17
TGCGCCAGCAGCTGGGGACTACAGGGGAGGAGTGAGAGAAAACTGTTTTTT
CASSWGLQGRSERKLFF
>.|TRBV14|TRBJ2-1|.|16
TGTGCCAGCAGCCCACGTGGGGGGAGCTCCTACAATGAGCAGTTCTTC
CASSPRGGSSYNEQFF
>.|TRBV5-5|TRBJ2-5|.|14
TGTGCCAGCAGCCGTAGACCAGACCAAGAGACCCAGTACTTC
CASSRRPDQETQYF
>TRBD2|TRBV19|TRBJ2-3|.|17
TGTGCCAGTACCCGCCGCCCACTAGCGGGAGTCACAGATACGCAGTATTTT
CASTRRPLAGVTDTQYF
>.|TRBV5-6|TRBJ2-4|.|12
TGTGCCAGCAGCTTGGCCTCCGGCATTCAGTACTTC
CASSLASGIQYF
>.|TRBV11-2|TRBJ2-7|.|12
TGTGCCAGCAGCCTAACCTTTTACGAGCAGTACTTC
CASSLTFYEQYF
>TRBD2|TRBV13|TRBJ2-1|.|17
TGTGCCAGCAGCCCCCAACGGGACGGGGGGGCGAACAATGAGCAGTTCTTC
CASSPQRDGGANNEQFF
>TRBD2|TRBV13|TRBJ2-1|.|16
TGTGCCAGCAGCTTAGGCCTGGTAGCGGGTTACAATGAGCAGTTCTTC
CASSLGLVAGYNEQFF
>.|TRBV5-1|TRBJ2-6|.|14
TGCGCCAGCAGTAAAACCTCTGGGGCCAACGTCCTGACTTTC
CASSKTSGANVLTF
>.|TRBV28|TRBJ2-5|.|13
TGTGCCAGCGGACTGGGCCGGGGGAGAACCCAGTACTTC
CASGLGRGRTQYF
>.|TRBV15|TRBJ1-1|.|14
TGTGCCACCAGCAGAACCCAGAGTAGCACTGAAGCTTTCTTT
CATSRTQSSTEAFF
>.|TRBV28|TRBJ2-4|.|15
TGTGCCACCTGGGACCTCCTAGGGGCCAAAAACATTCAGTACTTC
CATWDLLGAKNIQYF
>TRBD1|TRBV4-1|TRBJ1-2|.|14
TGCGCCAGCAGCCAAGGGGACAGGGTCCGCGGCTACACCTTC
CASSQGDRVRGYTF
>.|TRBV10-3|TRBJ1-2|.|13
TGTGCCATCAGTGAGTCCGGGACCGATGGCTACACCTTC
CAISESGTDGYTF
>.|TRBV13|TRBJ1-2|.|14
TGTGCCAGCAGCTTAGGCGGGGGGAACTATGGCTACACCTTC
CASSLGGGNYGYTF
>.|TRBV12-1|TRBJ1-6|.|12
TGTGCCAGCACTTCAGGGGAGTCACCCCTCCACTTT
CASTSGESPLHF
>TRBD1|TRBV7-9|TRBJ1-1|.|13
TGTGCCAGCAGAGTGACAGGGGCCACTGAAGCTTTCTTT
CASRVTGATEAFF
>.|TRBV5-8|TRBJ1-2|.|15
TGTGCCAGCAGCATGGGAGGACAGTCTAACTATGGCTACACCTTC
CASSMGGQSNYGYTF
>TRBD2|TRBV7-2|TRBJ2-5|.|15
TGTGCCAGCAGCTTAAAGGGCGGGGGGCCCGGGGCCCAGTACTTC
CASSLKGGGPGAQYF
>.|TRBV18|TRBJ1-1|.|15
TGTGCCAGCTCACCAAATAACAACGTGAACACTGAAGCTTTCTTT
CASSPNNNVNTEAFF
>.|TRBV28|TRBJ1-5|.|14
TGTGCCAGCAGTCCTTCGTACAGCAATCAGCCCCAGCATTTT
CASSPSYSNQPQHF
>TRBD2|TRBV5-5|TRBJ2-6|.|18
TGTGCCAGCAGCTTGGGGATAGCGGGGAACTCTGGGGCCAACGTCCTGACTTTC
CASSLGIAGNSGANVLTF
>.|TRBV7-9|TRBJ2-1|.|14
TGTGCCAGCAGCTTAGGTTCAGATTACAATGAGCAGTTCTTC
CASSLGSDYNEQFF
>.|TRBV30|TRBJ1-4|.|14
TGTGCCTGGAGTGTTCGAGGGGGTCGTGAAAAACTGTTTTTT
CAWSVRGGREKLFF
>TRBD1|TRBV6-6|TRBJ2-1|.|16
TGTGCCAGCAGTCCCGCCCTCGGGACAGGGGACAATGAGCAGTTCTTC
CASSPALGTGDNEQFF
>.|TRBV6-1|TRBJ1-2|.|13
TGTGCCAGCAGTGTGTCAGGGAAGAATGGCTACACCTTC
CASSVSGKNGYTF
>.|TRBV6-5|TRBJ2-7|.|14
TGTGCCAGCAGTAGCCTGGATAGCGGCTACGAGCAGTACTTC
CASSSLDSGYEQYF
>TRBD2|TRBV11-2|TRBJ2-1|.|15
TGTGCCAGCAGCTTTGTAGCGGGAGGAAACAATGAGCAGTTCTTC
CASSFVAGGNNEQFF
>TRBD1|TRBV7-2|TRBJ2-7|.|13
TGTGCCAGCAGCACGGGACAGGGCTACGAGCAGTACTTC
CASSTGQGYEQYF
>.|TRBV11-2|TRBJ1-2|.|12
TGTGCCAGCAGCCCCAGGGGATACGGCTACACCTTC
CASSPRGYGYTF
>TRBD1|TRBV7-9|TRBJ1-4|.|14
TGTGCCAGCAGCCCGACAGGGAAGCGCGAAAAACTGTTTTTT
CASSPTGKREKLFF
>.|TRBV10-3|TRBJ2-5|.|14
TGTGCCATCAGCGGCGGGACGGTGGAAGAGACCCAGTACTTC
CAISGGTVEETQYF
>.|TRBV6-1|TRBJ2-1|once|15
TGTGCCAGCAGTGATTTCCCCCAGGGCAACAATGAGCAGTTCTTC
CASSDFPQGNNEQFF
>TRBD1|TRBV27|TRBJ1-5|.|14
TGTGCCAGCAGTCTTCACAGGGGGGATCAGCCCCAGCATTTT
CASSLHRGDQPQHF
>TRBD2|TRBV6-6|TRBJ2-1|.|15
TGTGCCAGCAGTCTAGCGGGAGGGGTCGACAATGAGCAGTTCTTC
CASSLAGGVDNEQFF
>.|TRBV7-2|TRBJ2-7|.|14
TGTGCCAGCAGTAAGAATTTGGTTAGCTACGAGCAGTACTTC
CASSKNLVSYEQYF
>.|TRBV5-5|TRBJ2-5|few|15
TGTGCCAGCAGCACGGACGGACTACGGGGGGAGACCCAGTACTTC
CASSTDGLRGETQYF